The present entry profiles one TCR beta chain with its context. V was clipped by 5 bases and J by 5 bases, with 15 bases between them. Germline V lookup: CDR1 MNHEY, CDR2 SVGAGI. CDR3 size: 15 residues. The RNA, 0.5 to 1 ug, was put through reverse transcription using random hexamers. Across 54 Vbeta and 13 Jbeta, TCR beta CDR3 was amplified with immunoSEQ multiplex PCR. TCRdb re-called the immunoSEQ multiplex PCR reads through MiXCR, storing one row per CDR3 protein. The sample has about 120,000 distinct CDR3 sequences; 80% to 95% are singletons. This sample is drawn from a study of CD8 T cells in Susac syndrome. Controls were healthy donors (matched for age and sex).

The rearrangement uses TRBV6-5 and TRBJ2-2; D might be TRBD2 (7 bases). This clonotype originated in a human donor in good health. The sample comprised CD4+ T cells from PBMCs. CDR3 in amino acids: CASSGRGEGTGELFF. CDR3 in DNA: TGTGCCAGCAGTGGTAGGGGGGAGGGGACCGGGGAGCTGTTTTTT.